Included here is one T cell receptor beta chain sequence, with context. This sample is part of a study of shared clonotypes between healthy human individuals. Study information: Donors were a couple of women and a few men aged 18 to 49.

The data were produced by immunoSEQ multiplex PCR, yet TCRdb's version contains in-frame clones alone and is incomplete. The sample has about 1.4 million clones, approximately 96% seen once. CDR3 length: 19 amino acids. Germline V CDR1 and CDR2: SGHRS, YFSETQ. The V end lost 3 bases, the J end lost 6 bases, and 28 bases lay between the germline ends. The chain links TRBV5-1 to TRBJ2-1; D could derive from TRBD1 or TRBD2 (5 bases each). Material for sequencing was naive CD4+ T cells sorted from blood. Subset: CD45RA+ positively selected. The TCR was taken from a man aged 25-45 years in good health. CDR3 residues: CASSSMGPVAIVRGNEQFF. The CDR3 DNA sequence: TGCGCCAGCAGCTCCATGGGACCTGTGGCGATAGTAAGGGGCAATGAGCAGTTCTTC.